The 17 T cell receptor beta chains presented below share a single source sample, sequenced in a study of blood T cells in healthy people across ages. The authors ran a second PCR of roughly 6 to 12 cycles using a sample-barcoded 5' primer and a J-beta primer mix. TCRdb reanalysed the 5' RACE reads using MiXCR and keeps one entry per CDR3 protein. The sample contains roughly 900,000 distinct CDR3 sequences, roughly 26% of which appear only once. Sequenced material: blood. The receptor source for this set is an elderly woman in good health.

The genes are TRBV27 and TRBJ2-7; 9 bases are a match to TRBD1. Germline V gives CDR1 MNHEY, CDR2 SMNVEV (reference sequence). The junction had 8 bases not matched to a gene; V was cut back by 6 bases and J by 5 bases. CDR3 length: 14 residues. The CDR3 region is CASSLRGDRDEQYF. CDR3 DNA sequence: TGTGCCAGCAGCCTACGAGGGGACAGGGACGAGCAGTACTTC.

The chain links TRBV4-3 to TRBJ1-1; perhaps TRBD1 as D (5 bases). The CDR3 covers 15 residues. Trimming cost V 0 bases and J 3 bases, with 11 bases left between them. Germline CDR1 reads LGHNA; CDR2 reads YSLEER. The CDR3 DNA reads as TGCGCCAGCAGCCAAGATTCACGGGGGGACACTGAAGCTTTCTTT. Protein product: CASSQDSRGDTEAFF.

In regard to this clonotype: Its ends do not fully match the called genes, so a read error is possible. V is TRBV5-6 and J is TRBJ1-6; no reliable D call. The CDR3 loop spans 16 amino acids. Germline lookup yields CDR1 SGHDT and CDR2 YYEEEE. CDR3 protein: CASRSGPDLINSPPHF. The CDR3 nucleotides read TGTGCCAGCAGGTCTGGCCCGGACCTGATTAATTCACCCCCCCACTTT. The entire variable domain, with the rest obtained from reference TRBV5-6 and TRBJ1-6, is as follows: DAGVTQSPTHLIKTRGQQVTLRCSPKSGHDTVSWYQQALGQGPQFIFQYYEEEERQRGNFPDRFSGHQFPNYSSELNVNALLLGDSALYLCASRSGPDLINSPPHFGNGTRLTVT.

The rearrangement uses TRBV20-1 and TRBJ2-1; TRBD2 matches 7 bases. The CDR3 has 15 residues. From germline, CDR1 is DFQATT and CDR2 SNEGSKA (reference sequence). After removal of 4 bases from V and 3 bases from J, the junction contained 9 bases not matched to a gene. The DNA for the CDR3 is TGCAGTGCTAAGGCCCGGCGGGGGAGCTACAATGAGCAGTTCTTC. It is translated as CSAKARRGSYNEQFF.

This clonotype was seen at least ten times. CDR3 loop: CASSSRLAGGRTVKNIQYF. For the CDR3, the DNA is TGTGCCAGCAGTTCTAGACTAGCGGGGGGTAGAACAGTCAAAAACATTCAGTACTTC. The chain recombines TRBV6-5 with TRBJ2-4, with TRBD2 matching over 13 bases. This CDR3 contains 19 residues. Germline CDR1 MNHEY, CDR2 SVGAGI. Losses at the gene ends were 4 bases for V and 3 bases for J; bases not matched to a gene: 12.

The rearrangement uses TRBV20-1 and TRBJ2-1; D uncertain. CDR1 is DFQATT and CDR2 is SNEGSKA in the germline V gene (reference sequence). V lost 0 bases to trimming and J lost 7 bases, with 10 bases between them. CDR3 size: 13 residues. Here the CDR3 DNA reads TGCAGTGCTAGAGATCGCCTTATTAATGAGCAGTTCTTC. Its translation: CSARDRLINEQFF.

This clonotype was seen at least ten times. The chain is built from TRBV20-1 and TRBJ2-1, with unresolved D. The CDR3 covers 10 residues. Trimming removed 5 bases from V and 14 bases from J, with 13 bases in between. Germline loops: CDR1 DFQATT, CDR2 SNEGSKA (reference sequence). This chain's CDR3 is CSAVLHIEFF. Written as DNA, the CDR3 is TGCAGTGCTGTCCTCCACATTGAGTTCTTC.

This clonotype has a count of ten or more. The genes are TRBV9 and TRBJ2-3; D remains unclear. V was cut by 3 bases and J by 6 bases, with 26 bases left in between. Germline V lookup: CDR1 SGDLS, CDR2 YYNGEE. This CDR3 has 18 residues. The CDR3, as DNA: TGTGCCAGCAGCGCAGAATCCCCTGAATCTAGTAATGTCGATACGCAGTATTTT. Translation gives CASSAESPESSNVDTQYF. Using reference TRBV9 and TRBJ2-3 for the parts outside the CDR3, the full variable domain is DSGVTQTPKHLITATGQRVTLRCSPRSGDLSVYWYQQSLDQGLQFLIQYYNGEERAKGNILERFSAQQFPDLHSELNLSSLELGDSALYFCASSAESPESSNVDTQYFGPGTRLTVL.

The chain is built from TRBV6-4 and TRBJ2-2; 8 bases are a match to TRBD1. Losses at the gene ends were 5 bases for V and 7 bases for J; bases not matched to a gene: 9. Germline CDR1 is MRHNA and CDR2 is SNTAGT. The CDR3 covers 15 residues. The CDR3, as DNA: TGTGCCAGCAGTCCAGGGGGCCTAGAGTTCGGGGAGCTGTTTTTT. It is translated as CASSPGGLEFGELFF.

The rearrangement uses TRBV5-1 and TRBJ1-4; possibly TRBD1 for D (5 bases). The germline V gene encodes CDR1 SGHRS and CDR2 YFSETQ. Trimming removed 5 bases at V and 8 bases at J, with 13 bases between. The length of the CDR3 is 13 residues. Written as DNA, the CDR3 is TGCGCCAGCAGGCCCGGGACGGGGGAAAAACTGTTTTTT. Residues: CASRPGTGEKLFF. Full variable domain (remainder filled in from reference TRBV5-1 and TRBJ1-4): KAGVTQTPRYLIKTRGQQVTLSCSPISGHRSVSWYQQTPGQGLQFLFEYFSETQRNKGNFPGRFSGRQFSNSRSEMNVSTLELGDSALYLCASRPGTGEKLFFGSGTQLSVL.

This clonotype was found many times. The J gene is TRBJ2-5, the V gene TRBV7-2; 9 positions agree with TRBD2. This CDR3 contains 16 residues. Trimming cost V 2 bases and J 1 base; bases outside gene matches: 5. The germline gives CDR1 SGHTA, CDR2 FQGNSA. This chain's CDR3 is CASSLRASGAQETQYF. The CDR3, as DNA: TGTGCCAGCAGCTTACGGGCTAGCGGGGCCCAAGAGACCCAGTACTTC.

Points on this clonotype: One junction end does not reproduce the germline sequence, and a read error may be involved. The rearrangement joins TRBV7-2 to TRBJ2-2; D possibly corresponds to TRBD1 (6 bases). The CDR3 length is 15 residues. CDR1 and CDR2 (germline): SGHTA, FQGNSA. The CDR3 is CAGSLTGRRTGELFF. The DNA of the CDR3 is TGTGCCGGCAGCCTTACAGGGAGACGCACCGGGGAGCTGTTTTTT. Full variable domain (outside the CDR3, taken from reference TRBV7-2 and TRBJ2-2): GAGVSQSPSNKVTEKGKDVELRCDPISGHTALYWYRQSLGQGLEFLIYFQGNSAPDKSGLPSDRFSAERTGGSVSTLTIQRTQQEDSAVYLCAGSLTGRRTGELFFGEGSRLTVL.

This clonotype was picked up many times. V and J are TRBV7-9 and TRBJ2-1; no firm D call. V lost 4 bases and J 7 bases, leaving 8 bases between the germline ends. CDR1 and CDR2 (germline): SEHNR, FQNEAQ (reference sequence). This CDR3 is built from 12 residues. The CDR3, as DNA: TGTGCCAGCAGCTCAGCCCGGAATGAGCAGTTCTTC. Protein product: CASSSARNEQFF.

This clonotype was found many times. V usage is TRBV7-9 and J usage is TRBJ2-7; 11 positions agree with TRBD1. Germline V gene lookup returns CDR1 SEHNR and CDR2 FQNEAQ (reference sequence). The CDR3 consists of 14 residues. V lost 3 bases, J lost 6 bases, and 4 bases stayed unmatched. This CDR3 reads CASSFGQGASEQYF. The CDR3 DNA sequence: TGTGCCAGCAGCTTTGGACAGGGGGCGAGCGAGCAGTACTTC. The whole variable domain, remainder taken from reference TRBV7-9 and TRBJ2-7, is DTGVSQNPRHKITKRGQNVTFRCDPISEHNRLYWYRQTLGQGPEFLTYFQNEAQLEKSRLLSDRFSAERPKGSFSTLEIQRTEQGDSAMYLCASSFGQGASEQYFGPGTRLTVT.

The chain couples TRBV6-5 to TRBJ1-3; weak D call: TRBD1 (5 bases). The germline CDR1 and CDR2 sequences are MNHEY and SVGAGI. CDR3 length: 15 amino acids. Trimming removed 6 bases from V and 2 bases from J, with 14 bases in between. DNA of the CDR3: TGTGCCAGCAGCCCCCGGGGGGGGGCTGGAAACACCATATATTTT. As protein: CASSPRGGAGNTIYF.

The chain carries TRBV28 and TRBJ1-2; tentatively, D is TRBD1 (5 bases). In germline, CDR1 is MDHEN, CDR2 SYDVKM. The CDR3 extends over 12 amino acids. Deletions cut 5 bases from V and 8 bases from J, with 12 bases between. CDR3 in amino acids: CASSPEGRGYTF. DNA for the CDR3: TGTGCCAGCAGTCCCGAGGGGAGAGGCTACACCTTC.

The chain carries TRBV7-4 and TRBJ1-4; 9 bases line up with TRBD1. The CDR3 is 18 amino acids. Losses at the gene ends were 2 bases for V and 7 bases for J; bases not matched to a gene: 14. Germline V gene data show CDR1 as SGHVT and CDR2 as SQSDAQ. The CDR3: CASSLPQTGTGIGEKLFF. CDR3 DNA sequence: TGTGCCAGCAGCTTACCCCAAACCGGGACAGGGATTGGTGAAAAACTGTTTTTT.